These 14 T cell receptor beta chains originate from one sample sequenced in a study of blood T cells in healthy people across ages. A second PCR of roughly 7 to 11 cycles used a sample-barcoded 5' primer and a J-beta primer mix. TCRdb ran MiXCR on the 5' RACE reads and lists one entry per CDR3 protein. The table lists fewer than 2 million distinct CDR3 sequences, roughly 43% of them singletons, with more than 20% in the top ten. The specimen was blood. The source is a human donor in good health.

This clonotype was detected a few times. The V call is TRBV4-3, the J call TRBJ1-4, with no clear D. In germline, CDR1 is LGHNA, CDR2 YSLEER. V was shortened by 6 bases and J by 0 bases, with 14 bases between the two germline ends. The CDR3 consists of 16 residues. DNA for the CDR3: TGCGCCAGCAGTCACAGTCGCAGCGCAACTAATGAAAAACTGTTTTTT. It codes for CASSHSRSATNEKLFF.

The table lists this clonotype with a few counts. V and J are TRBV12-3 or TRBV12-4 and TRBJ1-1, with D possibly TRBD1 on 6 matching bases. V was pared by 6 bases and J by 4 bases, with 15 bases between. The CDR3 runs 14 residues. The CDR3 DNA reads TGTGCCAGCAGCTCAATGCTGGGGGCCACTGAAGCTTTCTTT. Translation gives CASSSMLGATEAFF.

The genes are TRBV5-1 and TRBJ2-1; TRBD1 matches at 12 bases. V gave up 4 bases and J gave up 7 bases; unmatched junction bases: 3. The CDR3 extends over 14 amino acids. The germline CDR1 and CDR2 sequences are SGHRS and YFSETQ. CDR3 DNA sequence: TGCGCCAGCAGCAAGGGACAGGGGGCGAATGAGCAGTTCTTC. The encoded protein is CASSKGQGANEQFF.

This clonotype was recorded a few times. This rearrangement joins TRBV3-1 to TRBJ2-3; 7 bases are shared with TRBD1. V shed 0 bases, J shed 3 bases, and the junction held 9 bases outside the gene matches. CDR3 length: 17 amino acids. CDR1 is LGHDT and CDR2 is YNNKEL in the germline V gene (reference sequence). The CDR3 region has the DNA TGTGCCAGCAGCCAAGACGGCGGCAGGGGGTGGACAGATACGCAGTATTTT. Its translation is CASSQDGGRGWTDTQYF.

On this clonotype: Relative to the germline gene, one junction end is altered; a read error may explain this. The V call is TRBV25-1, the J call TRBJ2-4, with D unclear. Germline CDR1 reads MGHDK; CDR2 reads SYGVNS. The CDR3 totals 14 residues. The CDR3 region is CASRESGAKNIQYF. CDR3 bases: TGTGCCAGCAGGGAATCCGGAGCCAAAAACATTCAGTACTTC.

The chain links TRBV28 to TRBJ2-5, with 8 positions matching TRBD1. The CDR3 has 13 amino acids. Trimming at V came to 8 bases and at J to 5 bases, leaving 7 bases not matched to a gene. Germline CDR1 reads MDHEN; CDR2 reads SYDVKM. CDR3 nucleotides: TGTGCCAGCGGCAGGGGGCGTTGGGAGACCCAGTACTTC. Translating it yields CASGRGRWETQYF.

This clonotype was observed a handful of times. CDR3 sequence reads: CASKVAQETQYF. The CDR3 DNA reads as TGTGCCAGCAAGGTTGCCCAAGAGACCCAGTACTTC. The V gene is TRBV11-2, the J gene TRBJ2-7, with D unresolved. The DNA end is a closer match to TRBJ2-5, so the J assignment may be wrong. The CDR3 is 12 amino acids. CDR1 and CDR2 (germline): SGHAT, FQNNGV.

This clonotype was picked up many times. V gene TRBV28 combines with J gene TRBJ2-7; 7 bases match TRBD1. The CDR3 is made up of 14 amino acids. The germline V gene encodes CDR1 MDHEN and CDR2 SYDVKM. V trimming: 6 bases; J trimming: 1 base; junction bases outside the gene matches: 6. CDR3 amino acids: CASSYPGQSYEQYF. The CDR3 coding sequence is TGTGCCAGCAGCTATCCGGGACAGTCCTACGAGCAGTACTTC.

This clonotype has a handful of counts. This chain connects TRBV29-1 to TRBJ2-1; a possible D gene is TRBD1 (5 bases). The CDR3 extends over 13 amino acids. Trimming shortened V by 6 bases and J by 5 bases, and 14 bases separated the two germline ends. Per germline, CDR1 SQVTM and CDR2 ANQGSEA. The CDR3 loop is CSVLPTGHNEQFF. The CDR3 DNA reads TGCAGCGTCCTACCCACAGGACACAATGAGCAGTTCTTC.

The chain combines TRBV11-1 with TRBJ2-1; D remains unclear. TRBJ2-7 matches the DNA end more closely, so the J call is doubtful. The germline V gene encodes CDR1 SGHAT and CDR2 FQDESV (reference sequence). CDR3 length: 17 residues. This chain's CDR3 is CASSLEQSFSSYNEQYF. The CDR3 bases are TGTGCCAGCAGCTTAGAGCAGTCTTTTAGCTCCTACAATGAGCAGTACTTC.

In its sample, this clonotype was seen a few times. The gene calls are TRBV4-2 and TRBJ2-3; D may be TRBD1 (5 bases). Germline V gene lookup returns CDR1 LGHNA and CDR2 YNFKEQ. The V and J ends lost 1 base and 3 bases respectively, with 8 bases between them. The CDR3 length is 14 residues. DNA of the CDR3: TGTGCCAGCAGCCAAGGACAGAAGACAGATACGCAGTATTTT. Translation gives CASSQGQKTDTQYF.

The chain employs TRBV4-3 and TRBJ1-6; D is perhaps TRBD1 (6 bases). The CDR3 sequence is 18 residues long. The V gene lost 0 bases and the J gene lost 6 bases, with 18 bases spanning the gap. Germline CDR1 is LGHNA and CDR2 is YSLEER. CDR3 in amino acids: CASSQDTGHEPFNSPLHF. Written as DNA, the CDR3 is TGCGCCAGCAGCCAAGATACGGGACACGAGCCTTTTAATTCACCCCTCCACTTT.

The CDR3 nucleotides are TGCAGTGCTAGTGATCTAGTCTCCTACGAGCAGTACTTC. As protein: CSASDLVSYEQYF. This rearrangement joins TRBV20-1 to TRBJ2-7; D is uncertain. The length of the CDR3 is 13 residues. V gave up 3 bases and J gave up 0 bases, with 9 bases separating them. Germline V gene lookup returns CDR1 DFQATT and CDR2 SNEGSKA (reference sequence).

The chain has TRBV27 and TRBJ1-1; tentative D call: TRBD1 (5 bases). The CDR3 loop spans 11 amino acids. The V gene lost 10 bases and the J gene lost 6 bases, with 12 bases spanning the gap. CDR1 is MNHEY and CDR2 is SMNVEV in the germline V gene (reference sequence). The CDR3 protein is CATLWGSEAFF. CDR3 DNA sequence: TGTGCCACCCTGTGGGGCTCTGAAGCTTTCTTT.